This TCR beta chain was documented in a study of Graves' ophthalmopathy and Graves' hyperthyroidism. Study-wide results and limits: Blood also contained most of the expanded thyroid clonotypes above 0.001 frequency. With just under 90% sensitivity and around 81% specificity, a 13-signature model separated ophthalmopathy from stable hyperthyroidism.

This clonotype has ten or more counts. The target antigen is unknown. A volume of around 10 ml of fresh peripheral blood supplied the PBMCs. The CDR3 length is 13 residues. CDR1 and CDR2 from the germline V gene are SNHLY and FYNNEI. V lost 9 bases and J lost 4; bases outside the gene matches: 6. Amplified TCR beta CDR3 regions were obtained using RNA transcripts as template. HTBI-primed RT-PCR formed the first round, and a multiplex PCR formed the second. TCRdb re-analysed the multiplex PCR reads in MiXCR, keeping a single row per CDR3 protein. Counted here are about 400,000 distinct CDR3 sequences, 15% to 20% occurring once; the ten biggest clones make up about 1.6%.

Sample: peripheral blood. The chain employs TRBV2 and TRBJ2-7; TRBD1 matches at 10 bases. This clonotype was sampled from a woman aged 18-29 years with Graves' ophthalmopathy. The DNA for the CDR3 is TGTGCCAGTGTGACAGGGGGCAAATACGAGCAGTACTTC. Encoded protein: CASVTGGKYEQYF.